A selection of T cell receptor beta chains follows, all from one sample in a study of blood T cell repertoires in COVID-19. The data were produced by immunoSEQ multiplex PCR, yet TCRdb's version contains in-frame clones alone and is incomplete. The table has 200,000 to 250,000 clones, just under 85% seen once; the top ten hold 1.9%. Sequenced: peripheral blood. Receptors were obtained from a woman older than 75 with acute or convalescent COVID-19. The CDR3 runs from the conserved cysteine through the conserved F or W. A D gene is named only where the DNA matches it firmly. Part of the rows lack a size; the others show once, few, many or a class for expanded clones.

V	size	D	J	CDR3	DNA
TRBV6-6	.	.	TRBJ2-7	CASSYDYRSSYEQYF	TGTGCCAGCAGTTACGACTACCGTTCCTCCTACGAGCAGTACTTC
TRBV19	.	TRBD1	TRBJ2-2	CASSTLPGQGNTGELFF	TGTGCCAGTAGTACCCTTCCGGGACAGGGGAACACCGGGGAGCTGTTTTTT
TRBV24-1	.	TRBD2	TRBJ2-5	CATSDLGLAGGETQYF	TGTGCCACCAGTGATCTGGGACTAGCGGGAGGAGAGACCCAGTACTTC
TRBV9	few	.	TRBJ1-3	CASSVEGNSGNTIYF	TGTGCCAGCAGCGTAGAGGGGAACTCTGGAAACACCATATATTTT
TRBV3-1/TRBV3-2	.	.	TRBJ2-5	CASSQYTRAETQYF	TGTGCCAGCAGCCAATATACGCGGGCCGAGACCCAGTACTTC
TRBV6-5	few	.	TRBJ2-7	CASSPYIQAEQYF	TGTGCCAGCAGTCCTTACATCCAGGCCGAGCAGTACTTC
TRBV6-6	.	TRBD1	TRBJ1-4	CASSHGTGGNEKLFF	TGTGCCAGCAGTCATGGGACAGGAGGTAATGAAAAACTGTTTTTT
TRBV7-2	.	.	TRBJ2-5	CASSLFAGATQETQYF	TGTGCCAGCAGCTTATTCGCAGGGGCTACCCAAGAGACCCAGTACTTC
TRBV19	.	TRBD1	TRBJ2-5	CASRGPGQQETQYF	TGTGCCAGTAGGGGACCGGGACAGCAAGAGACCCAGTACTTC
TRBV5-1	.	.	TRBJ2-7	CASSPTGVYEQYF	TGCGCCAGCAGCCCAACAGGAGTCTACGAGCAGTACTTC
TRBV19	.	TRBD1	TRBJ1-5	CASSIGTGGPNQPQHF	TGTGCCAGTAGTATAGGGACAGGGGGGCCCAATCAGCCCCAGCATTTT
TRBV6-5	.	.	TRBJ2-5	CASSYSRVQETQYF	TGTGCCAGCAGTTACTCACGGGTTCAAGAGACCCAGTACTTC
TRBV28	.	TRBD2	TRBJ2-1	CASSSSGLAGGGSYNEQFF	TGTGCCAGCAGTTCGTCGGGACTAGCGGGAGGAGGCTCCTACAATGAGCAGTTCTTC
TRBV5-4	.	.	TRBJ2-7	CASSQSGGNEQYF	TGTGCCAGCAGCCAGTCTGGAGGGAACGAGCAGTACTTC
TRBV28	once	TRBD1	TRBJ1-5	CASSLLQGVGQPQHF	TGTGCCAGCAGTTTATTACAGGGGGTAGGTCAGCCCCAGCATTTT
TRBV5-1	.	TRBD1	TRBJ1-2	CASSGGQGNGYTF	TGCGCCAGCAGCGGGGGACAGGGAAACGGCTACACCTTC
TRBV5-1	once	TRBD2	TRBJ2-3	CASSNTRGGDTDTQYF	TGCGCCAGCAGCAACACTCGGGGGGGCGACACAGATACGCAGTATTTT
TRBV5-8	.	.	TRBJ1-3	CASSLARRGGNTIYF	TGTGCCAGCAGCTTGGCCAGGAGGGGTGGAAACACCATATATTTT
TRBV3-1/TRBV3-2	.	TRBD1	TRBJ1-4	CASSAGTVRTNEKLFF	TGTGCCAGCAGCGCCGGGACAGTGAGAACTAATGAAAAACTGTTTTTT
TRBV9	.	TRBD2	TRBJ2-3	CASSETGLAGSTDTQYF	TGTGCCAGCAGCGAAACCGGACTAGCGGGGAGCACAGATACGCAGTATTTT
TRBV4-2	once	TRBD2	TRBJ2-1	CASRPSGRTNNEQFF	TGTGCCAGCAGGCCTAGCGGGAGGACAAACAATGAGCAGTTCTTC
TRBV7-2	.	.	TRBJ2-4	CASSLNWGDIQYF	TGTGCCAGCAGCTTAAATTGGGGGGACATTCAGTACTTC
TRBV14	few	.	TRBJ2-7	CASSQDQGGAHEQYF	TGTGCCAGCAGCCAAGATCAAGGAGGAGCCCACGAGCAGTACTTC
TRBV3-1/TRBV3-2	.	TRBD2	TRBJ2-1	CASSQDDLAGGQYNEQFF	TGTGCCAGCAGCCAAGATGATTTAGCGGGGGGCCAATACAATGAGCAGTTCTTC
TRBV28	.	TRBD2	TRBJ2-2	CASRSGGPGELFF	TGTGCCAGCAGGTCGGGGGGGCCCGGGGAGCTGTTTTTT
TRBV29-1	.	.	TRBJ1-2	CSVEGAGANYGYTF	TGCAGCGTTGAAGGTGCAGGCGCTAACTATGGCTACACCTTC
TRBV5-1	.	.	TRBJ2-5	CASSLVPSRETQYF	TGCGCCAGCAGCTTGGTACCTAGTAGAGAGACCCAGTACTTC
TRBV7-9	.	TRBD1	TRBJ1-3	CASSLPGQVGSGNTIYF	TGTGCCAGCAGCCTCCCGGGACAGGTCGGTTCTGGAAACACCATATATTTT
TRBV6-5	.	.	TRBJ2-2	CASSYRTTNTGELFF	TGTGCCAGCAGTTACAGGACAACGAACACCGGGGAGCTGTTTTTT
TRBV5-6	once	.	TRBJ2-7	CASSTRPRWRGSYEQYF	TGTGCCAGCAGCACACGCCCTAGGTGGCGGGGCTCCTACGAGCAGTACTTC
TRBV18	.	TRBD2	TRBJ2-6	CASSPSGGSGANVLTF	TGTGCCAGCTCACCTAGCGGGGGCTCTGGGGCCAACGTCCTGACTTTC
TRBV2	.	.	TRBJ2-4	CASVSGTRVAKNIQYF	TGTGCCAGCGTCTCCGGGACACGGGTAGCCAAAAACATTCAGTACTTC
TRBV11-2	.	TRBD1	TRBJ1-2	CASSVDRGLNTF	TGTGCCAGCAGCGTGGACAGGGGGCTGAACACCTTC
TRBV3-1/TRBV3-2	once	.	TRBJ2-7	CASSLLATYEQYF	TGTGCCAGCAGCCTCTTAGCCACCTACGAGCAGTACTTC
TRBV6-6	few	TRBD1	TRBJ1-2	CASSSRTGGDYGYTF	TGTGCCAGCAGTTCTCGCACAGGGGGCGACTATGGCTACACCTTC
TRBV7-9	.	.	TRBJ1-1	CATPDSLNTEAFF	TGTGCCACCCCGGACAGTTTGAACACTGAAGCTTTCTTT
TRBV12-5	.	.	TRBJ1-5	CASGSDQPQHF	TGTGCTAGTGGTTCAGATCAGCCCCAGCATTTT
TRBV18	once	.	TRBJ2-3	CASSPSGASTDTQYF	TGTGCCAGCTCACCGAGCGGAGCTAGCACAGATACGCAGTATTTT